Sequencing of this TCR beta chain was carried out in a study of blood T cell repertoires in COVID-19. Some clones are missing from TCRdb's copy, which holds only in-frame ones; the method was immunoSEQ multiplex PCR. The sample lists nearly 250,000 clones, over 80% seen once, with roughly 0.95% in the top ten. This CDR3 spans 14 amino acids. The germline V gene encodes CDR1 MDHEN and CDR2 SYDVKM. V lost 5 bases, J lost 5 bases, and 8 bases stayed unmatched. The J gene is TRBJ2-7, the V gene TRBV28; 8 bases line up with TRBD2. The clonotype was recovered from a man between 50 and 59 years old who had been exposed to COVID-19. Sequenced sample: PBMCs or T cells enriched from blood (not recorded which). The CDR3 nucleotides are TGTGCCAGCAGTCCCTTAGCGGGAAGCGACGAGCAGTACGTC. Amino acid sequence: CASSPLAGSDEQYV.